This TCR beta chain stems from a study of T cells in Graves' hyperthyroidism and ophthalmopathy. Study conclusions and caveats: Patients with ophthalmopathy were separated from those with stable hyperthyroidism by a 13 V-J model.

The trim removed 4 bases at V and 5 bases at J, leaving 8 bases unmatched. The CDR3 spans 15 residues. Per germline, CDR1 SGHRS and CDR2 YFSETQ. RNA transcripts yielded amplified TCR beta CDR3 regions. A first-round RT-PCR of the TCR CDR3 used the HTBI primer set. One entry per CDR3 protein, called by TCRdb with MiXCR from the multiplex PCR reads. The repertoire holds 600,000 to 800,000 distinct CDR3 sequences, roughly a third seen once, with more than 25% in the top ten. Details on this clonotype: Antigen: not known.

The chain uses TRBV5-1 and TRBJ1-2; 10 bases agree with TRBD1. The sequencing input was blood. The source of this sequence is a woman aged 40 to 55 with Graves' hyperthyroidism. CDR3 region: CASSVGTGEWYGYTF. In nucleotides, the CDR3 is TGCGCCAGCAGCGTGGGGACAGGGGAATGGTATGGCTACACCTTC.